This T cell receptor beta chain was sequenced in a study of blood T cell repertoires in COVID-19. Study summary: Specimens from acute and convalescent COVID-19 originated in the United States, Italy and Spain. Sources were T cells, B-cell-depleted T cells, or PBMCs; the material itself was cDNA or gDNA.

Authors' data handling: Counts of nucleated cells, estimated from reference gene primer amplification, were obtained. Clones were read by immunoSEQ multiplex PCR, and TCRdb kept only the in-frame ones, dropping some. From that table come the V and J calls and clone size; the DNA was used to work out D and trimming. The sample has 72,000 or so clones; approximately 88% are singletons. V gave up 5 bases and J gave up 1 base; unmatched junction bases: 3. CDR3 length: 15 amino acids. Germline CDR1 SGHNT, CDR2 YENEEA. V is TRBV11-3 and J is TRBJ1-1; 11 bases line up with TRBD1. Sequenced material: peripheral blood. The clonotype was recovered from a man aged 45 to 65 with active COVID-19. CDR3 loop: CASSQGQGGNTEAFF. Here the CDR3 DNA reads TGTGCCAGCAGCCAGGGACAGGGGGGGAACACTGAAGCTTTCTTT.